These T cell receptor beta chains were read from a single sample in a study of CD8 T cells in ankylosing spondylitis. TCRdb recomputed calls from the 5' RACE reads with MiXCR, one row per CDR3 protein. The top ten clones hold 13% to 15% of a sample with about 210,000 distinct CDR3 sequences, roughly 6.6% of them seen once. The sequencing sample was made of blood, either unsorted or a sorted T cell fraction (not recorded which). The source is a male donor with ankylosing spondylitis. Both conserved end residues are part of each CDR3. The D gene is left open where the match is weak. Size is omitted from some rows. Given values are once, few, many or a class for expanded clones.

v_gene	abundance	j_gene	d_gene	CDR3aa	CDR3nt
TRBV27	many	TRBJ2-7	NA	CASSLIAGNYEQYF	TGTGCCAGCAGTTTAATCGCGGGGAATTACGAGCAGTACTTC
TRBV7-9	many	TRBJ1-5	NA	CASSTSNQPQHF	TGTGCCAGCAGCACTAGCAATCAGCCCCAGCATTTT
TRBV27	many	TRBJ1-6	TRBD1	CASSPRTGVVNSPLHF	TGTGCCAGCAGTCCACGGACAGGGGTGGTGAATTCACCCCTCCACTTT
TRBV6-2/TRBV6-3	many	TRBJ2-3	TRBD2	CASSYPSLGSGADTQYF	TGTGCCAGCAGTTACCCCTCCTTGGGGAGCGGGGCAGATACGCAGTATTTT
TRBV4-2	many	TRBJ2-4	NA	CASSQDEKDWENIQYF	TGTGCCAGCAGCCAAGACGAGAAGGATTGGGAAAACATTCAGTACTTC
TRBV2	NA	TRBJ1-1	NA	CASKEGGPNTEAFF	TGTGCCAGCAAGGAAGGGGGGCCGAACACTGAAGCTTTCTTT
TRBV7-8	NA	TRBJ2-1	TRBD2	CASSLTGTSGYNEQFF	TGTGCCAGCAGCCTCACCGGGACTAGCGGGTACAATGAGCAGTTCTTC
TRBV5-1	many	TRBJ1-6	NA	CASSLGGRGASPLHF	TGCGCCAGCAGCTTGGGAGGGCGAGGGGCGTCACCCCTCCACTTT
TRBV7-9	many	TRBJ2-7	NA	CASSLGVYEQYF	TGTGCCAGCAGCTTAGGAGTCTACGAGCAGTACTTC
TRBV12-3/TRBV12-4	NA	TRBJ1-2	TRBD1	CASSPTGVYGYTF	TGTGCCAGCAGCCCGACAGGGGTCTATGGCTACACCTTC
TRBV7-2	many	TRBJ2-2	NA	CASSSPNTGELFF	TGTGCCAGCAGCTCGCCGAACACCGGGGAGCTGTTTTTT
TRBV18	many	TRBJ2-3	NA	CASPDTEYRTGMDTQYF	TGTGCCAGCCCCGACACCGAATACAGGACGGGGATGGATACGCAGTATTTT
TRBV13	NA	TRBJ2-1	TRBD2	CASSHRGREGHEQFF	TGTGCCAGCAGCCACCGGGGACGGGAGGGCCATGAGCAGTTCTTC
TRBV7-2	many	TRBJ2-4	TRBD2	CASSLVRGGRISIQYF	TGTGCCAGCAGCTTAGTGCGGGGGGGTCGCATATCCATTCAGTACTTC
TRBV4-2	many	TRBJ2-2	NA	CASSSGTGELFF	TGTGCCAGCAGTAGCGGCACCGGGGAGCTGTTTTTT
TRBV7-9	many	TRBJ1-1	TRBD1	CASSLRTGGANTEAFF	TGTGCCAGCAGCTTACGGACAGGGGGGGCGAACACTGAAGCTTTCTTT
TRBV9	many	TRBJ2-1	NA	CASSVEGSGNNEQFF	TGTGCCAGCAGCGTAGAAGGTAGCGGAAACAATGAGCAGTTCTTC
TRBV7-9	many	TRBJ2-7	NA	CASSFGRTLRNYEQYF	TGTGCCAGCAGCTTCGGACGGACCCTCCGAAACTACGAGCAGTACTTC
TRBV30	NA	TRBJ2-2	TRBD1	CAWSVSRRQGMTTGELFF	TGTGCCTGGAGTGTAAGTCGTCGACAGGGGATGACCACCGGGGAGCTGTTTTTT
TRBV20-1	many	TRBJ2-7	TRBD2	CSARDPSGRGPLLSYEQYF	TGCAGTGCTAGAGATCCGAGCGGGAGAGGCCCCCTCCTATCCTACGAGCAGTACTTC
TRBV14	many	TRBJ2-3	NA	CASSQGTTSTDTQYF	TGTGCCAGCAGCCAAGGAACTACTAGCACAGATACGCAGTATTTT
TRBV28	many	TRBJ1-2	NA	CASSFGQGINYGYTF	TGTGCCAGCAGTTTCGGGCAGGGCATTAACTATGGCTACACCTTC
TRBV4-3	many	TRBJ1-5	TRBD1	CASSQEGTGRSIQHF	TGCGCCAGCAGCCAAGAAGGGACAGGGCGGTCAATTCAGCATTTT